A selection of T cell receptor beta chains follows, all from one sample in a study of T-cell memory formation after mild COVID-19. TCRdb recomputed calls from the 5' RACE reads with MiXCR, one row per CDR3 protein. The sample has under 650,000 distinct CDR3 sequences, approximately 18% seen once; the top ten hold around 12%. The material sequenced was PBMCs or a T cell subset sorted from them (not recorded which). The receptors here all came from an adult woman who had mild COVID-19 (a few samples of this study predate the infection). Cell type and time point are not known. CDR3s include the opening cysteine and the closing phenylalanine or tryptophan. A D gene is named only where the DNA matches it firmly. Where a row states a size, it is once, few, many or the class of an expanded clone; other rows omit it.

.	TRBV11-2	.	11	TRBJ2-1	TGTGCCAGCAGCCCCGGGCGTGAGCAGTTCTTC	CASSPGREQFF
many	TRBV5-6	.	13	TRBJ2-7	TGTGCCAGCAGCTTGGCAGGGTACAACGAGCAGTACTTC	CASSLAGYNEQYF
.	TRBV7-9	.	13	TRBJ2-2	TGTGCCAGCAGCCCGGCCCTTACCGGGGAGCTGTTTTTT	CASSPALTGELFF
.	TRBV9	.	15	TRBJ2-7	TGTGCCAGCAGCGTATCAGGACTGAATGCCTACGAGCAGTACTTC	CASSVSGLNAYEQYF
.	TRBV11-2	TRBD2	16	TRBJ2-1	TGTGCCAGCAGCTACTGGACTAGCGGGGCCTACAATGAGCAGTTCTTC	CASSYWTSGAYNEQFF
once	TRBV6-2/TRBV6-3	.	15	TRBJ2-3	TGTGCCAGCAGTTACGACAAGGGCAGCACAGATACGCAGTATTTT	CASSYDKGSTDTQYF
.	TRBV7-2	.	15	TRBJ2-1	TGTGCCAGCAGCTACTACTCGAGCTCCTACAATGAGCAGTTCTTC	CASSYYSSSYNEQFF
.	TRBV25-1	.	14	TRBJ2-3	TGTGCCAGCAGTCGGTCAGGGGAGGGGGATACGCAGTATTTT	CASSRSGEGDTQYF
few	TRBV7-8	.	16	TRBJ1-1	TGTGCCAGCAGCCTGGGGGAGTGGGCTGGGGACACTGAAGCTTTCTTT	CASSLGEWAGDTEAFF
many	TRBV5-4	.	13	TRBJ2-1	TGTGCCAGCAGCAAGGGACTTCCCAATGAGCAGTTCTTC	CASSKGLPNEQFF
.	TRBV6-5	TRBD2	15	TRBJ2-3	TGTGCCAGCAGTTACGGGACTAGCGGCAGAGAGACGCAGTATTTT	CASSYGTSGRETQYF
.	TRBV9	.	15	TRBJ1-2	TGTGCCAGCAGCGTAGACCCGGTCATAGACTATGGCTACACCTTC	CASSVDPVIDYGYTF
medium-sized	TRBV7-9	.	16	TRBJ2-1	TGTGCCAGCAGCCCAAGTTGGCAGGGGCGGGGCAATGAGCAGTTCTTC	CASSPSWQGRGNEQFF
few	TRBV4-3	.	14	TRBJ2-1	TGCGCCAGCAGCCAAGATCATTACCAGCGACAGCAGTTCTTC	CASSQDHYQRQQFF